A single sample is the source of the 12 T cell receptor beta chains below, sequenced in a study of cytomegalovirus exposure and HLA in healthy donors. 13 Jbeta primers and 60 Vbeta primers were used for the PCR. The protocol was immunoSEQ multiplex PCR, while the TCRdb copy is restricted to in-frame clones and leaves out a portion. The profile covers about 120,000 clones, with around 69% appearing a single time and 8% to 9% taken by the ten largest. Material: PBMCs. The receptors derive from a woman between 40 and 50 years old in good health and CMV-seropositive.

The rearrangement uses TRBV6-1 and TRBJ2-5; 8 nucleotides agree with TRBD1. From germline, CDR1 is MNHNS and CDR2 SASEGT. J gave up 1 base and V 8 bases, and 0 bases lay outside the gene matches. CDR3 length equals 12 residues. CDR3 residues: CASDRGQETQYF. In DNA, the CDR3 is TGTGCCAGCGACAGGGGCCAAGAGACCCAGTACTTC.

This sequence joins TRBV5-6 and TRBJ2-2; D not certain. There are 14 residues in the CDR3. The germline V and J ends were trimmed by 5 bases and 4 bases, with 12 bases remaining between them. Germline lookup yields CDR1 SGHDT and CDR2 YYEEEE. The CDR3 DNA reads as TGTGCCAGCAGTCGGGTCTCCCCCACCGGGGAGCTGTTTTTT. As protein: CASSRVSPTGELFF.

The chain is built from TRBV9 and TRBJ1-5; 7 bases line up with TRBD1. Per germline, CDR1 SGDLS and CDR2 YYNGEE. The CDR3 has 15 amino acids. Germline trimming cut 5 bases from V and 5 bases from J; bases unmatched to any gene: 10. CDR3 residues: CASSQWGTEDQPQHF. CDR3 sequence (DNA): TGTGCCAGCAGTCAATGGGGGACAGAGGATCAGCCCCAGCATTTT. The full variable domain, in which reference TRBV9 and TRBJ1-5 provide the parts outside the CDR3, is DSGVTQTPKHLITATGQRVTLRCSPRSGDLSVYWYQQSLDQGLQFLIQYYNGEERAKGNILERFSAQQFPDLHSELNLSSLELGDSALYFCASSQWGTEDQPQHFGDGTRLSIL.

The CDR3 DNA sequence: TGCGCCAGTACACCGGGGACAGTCACCGGGGAGCTGTTTTTT. Translation gives CASTPGTVTGELFF. The gene calls are TRBV5-1 and TRBJ2-2; 7 bases match TRBD1. CDR1 is SGHRS and CDR2 is YFSETQ in the germline V gene. The CDR3 sequence is 14 residues long. J was trimmed by 4 bases and V by 8 bases; bases with no gene match: 8.

The chain is built from TRBV5-6 and TRBJ2-1; the match to TRBD2 covers 8 bases. The V segment lost 1 base and the J segment 6 bases; nucleotides outside the gene matches: 9. This CDR3 comprises 16 residues. CDR1 and CDR2 from the germline V gene are SGHDT and YYEEEE. In nucleotides, the CDR3 is TGTGCCAGCAGCTTGCCCAGCGGGAGTATATCCAATGAGCAGTTCTTC. Its protein product is CASSLPSGSISNEQFF.

The V and J genes are TRBV5-6 and TRBJ2-5; possibly TRBD2 for D (6 bases). V lost 3 bases to trimming and J lost 6 bases, with 12 bases between them. Per germline, CDR1 SGHDT and CDR2 YYEEEE. This CDR3 contains 13 residues. The CDR3 region has the DNA TGTGCCAGCAGCTCGACTAGTTTTAAGACCCAGTACTTC. This codes for CASSSTSFKTQYF.

This clone was observed a handful of times. The chain uses TRBV29-1 and TRBJ1-1; D gene ambiguous. V was trimmed by 4 bases and J by 0 bases, leaving 3 bases between them. Germline V lookup: CDR1 SQVTM, CDR2 ANQGSEA. The length of the CDR3 is 11 residues. This CDR3 reads CSVAVNTEAFF. In DNA, the CDR3 is TGCAGCGTTGCAGTGAACACTGAAGCTTTCTTT.

The chain links TRBV28 to TRBJ2-3; no definite D call. V was cut by 3 bases and J by 2 bases, with 15 bases left in between. The CDR3 has 16 amino acids. Germline CDR1 and CDR2: MDHEN and SYDVKM. The CDR3 region has the DNA TGTGCCAGCAGTTTTGGAACCCCGAGGAACACAGATACGCAGTATTTT. Translation: CASSFGTPRNTDTQYF.

This clone occurred a few times. The chain is built from TRBV7-3 and TRBJ1-1; D possibly corresponds to TRBD1 (5 bases). Looked up from germline, CDR1 is SGHTA and CDR2 is FQGTGA. The CDR3 is 15 amino acids. V lost 0 bases, J lost 4 bases, and 12 bases lay in between. The CDR3 here is CASSLTFGGVTEAFF. The CDR3 nucleotides read TGTGCCAGCAGCTTAACGTTCGGAGGGGTCACTGAAGCTTTCTTT.

The J gene is TRBJ2-5, the V gene TRBV18, with D unresolved. The germline V and J ends were trimmed by 4 bases and 4 bases, with 13 bases remaining between them. Germline V gene data show CDR1 as KGHSH and CDR2 as LQKENI. This CDR3 region has 14 residues. CDR3 loop: CASSRRGERETQYF. In nucleotides, the CDR3 is TGTGCCAGCTCACGGCGAGGTGAGAGAGAGACCCAGTACTTC.

This rearrangement joins TRBV6-5 to TRBJ1-2; no clear D. Germline-derived CDR1 and CDR2 are MNHEY and SVGAGI. This CDR3 is 13 amino acids long. V was trimmed by 5 bases and J by 3 bases, leaving 10 bases between them. Written as DNA, the CDR3 is TGTGCCAGCAGTCCGAGGCAGTACTATGGCTACACCTTC. Its translation is CASSPRQYYGYTF.

The gene calls are TRBV18 and TRBJ1-2; TRBD1 matches 8 bases. Germline-derived CDR1 and CDR2 are KGHSH and LQKENI. V was pared by 0 bases and J by 8 bases, with 17 bases of the junction left unmatched. The CDR3 is 18 residues long. The CDR3, as DNA: TGTGCCAGCTCACCACCGTTTTTCTCGGACAGGGCTACTGAGGGCTACACCTTC. Its protein product is CASSPPFFSDRATEGYTF.